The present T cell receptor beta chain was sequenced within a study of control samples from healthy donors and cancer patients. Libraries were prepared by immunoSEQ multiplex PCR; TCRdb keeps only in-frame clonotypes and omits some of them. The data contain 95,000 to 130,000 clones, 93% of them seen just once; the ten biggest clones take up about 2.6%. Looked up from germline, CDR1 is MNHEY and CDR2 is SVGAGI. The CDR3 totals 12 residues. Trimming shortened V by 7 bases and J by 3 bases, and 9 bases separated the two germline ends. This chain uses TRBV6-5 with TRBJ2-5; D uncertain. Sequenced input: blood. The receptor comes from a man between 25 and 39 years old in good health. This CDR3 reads CASNGPKETQYF. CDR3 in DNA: TGTGCCAGCAACGGACCTAAAGAGACCCAGTACTTC.